The rows below give T cell receptor beta chains drawn from one sample of a study of PD-L1 blockade in urothelial cancer. Using immunoSEQ multiplex PCR, the repertoire was profiled, and TCRdb retains in-frame clones only, with some absent. The repertoire holds 100,000 to 150,000 clones, with about 83% as singletons. The source material was PBMCs, sampled around atezolizumab (anti-PD-L1) treatment. These receptors all come from a man aged 50 to 60 with urothelial cancer. CDR3s include the opening cysteine and the closing phenylalanine or tryptophan. Fields, in order: clone size, D gene, CDR3 length, J gene, V gene, CDR3 protein, CDR3 DNA. A D gene is named only where the DNA matches it firmly. Expanded clones get a size class; other rows say once, few or many, or leave the size out.

>NA|NA|13|TRBJ2-7|TRBV7-9
CASSLVTGYEQYF
TGTGCCAGCAGCTTAGTGACAGGATACGAGCAGTACTTC
>NA|NA|14|TRBJ2-7|TRBV5-4
CASSFQTLGSEQYF
TGTGCCAGCAGCTTCCAGACGCTAGGGAGCGAGCAGTACTTC
>NA|TRBD2|15|TRBJ2-7|TRBV6-5
CASSYATSGSYEQYF
TGTGCCAGCAGTTACGCGACTAGCGGCTCCTACGAGCAGTACTTC
>NA|NA|16|TRBJ2-7|TRBV15
CATSYKQGGSSNEQYF
TGTGCCACCAGCTACAAACAGGGGGGGTCGAGCAACGAGCAGTACTTC
>NA|TRBD1|15|TRBJ1-1|TRBV7-9
CASSSRQGSGTEAFF
TGTGCCAGCAGCTCCCGACAGGGCTCGGGCACTGAAGCTTTCTTT
>NA|NA|15|TRBJ2-1|TRBV7-3
CASSSRRATYNEQFF
TGTGCCAGCAGCTCCCGCAGGGCCACCTACAATGAGCAGTTCTTC
>NA|NA|13|TRBJ2-7|TRBV10-3
CAISLRSSYEQYF
TGTGCCATCAGCTTGCGGAGCTCCTACGAGCAGTACTTC
>NA|TRBD1|22|TRBJ2-3|TRBV19
CASTPPRVWDRVPPGYTDTQYF
TGTGCCAGCACTCCCCCCCGTGTTTGGGACAGAGTCCCCCCGGGTTACACAGATACGCAGTATTTT
>NA|TRBD1|16|TRBJ2-7|TRBV5-6
CASSILQGASFYEQYF
TGTGCCAGCAGCATACTCCAGGGGGCCTCTTTTTACGAGCAGTACTTC
>NA|TRBD1|15|TRBJ2-7|TRBV28
CASGLTGQGLNEQYF
TGTGCCAGCGGCTTGACGGGACAGGGATTAAACGAGCAGTACTTC
>NA|NA|12|TRBJ2-1|TRBV10-3
CAISRTDNEQFF
TGTGCCATCAGCAGGACAGACAATGAGCAGTTCTTC
>NA|TRBD1|15|TRBJ1-2|TRBV5-1
CASSTGQNPHYGYTF
TGCGCCAGCAGCACGGGACAGAACCCCCACTATGGCTACACCTTC
>few|NA|13|TRBJ1-5|TRBV25-1
CASEPRSGQPQHF
TGTGCCAGCGAACCTCGCTCCGGGCAGCCCCAGCATTTT
>NA|NA|13|TRBJ2-5|TRBV9
CASSVNIQETQYF
TGTGCCAGCAGCGTCAACATCCAAGAGACCCAGTACTTC
>NA|TRBD1|13|TRBJ1-1|TRBV5-1
CASSLRGQGATFF
TGCGCCAGCAGCCTCCGGGGACAGGGAGCAACTTTCTTT
>NA|NA|14|TRBJ2-1|TRBV18
CASSPIEPYNEQFF
TGTGCCAGCTCACCAATAGAACCGTACAATGAGCAGTTCTTC
>NA|NA|11|TRBJ2-1|TRBV10-3
CAISGRNEQFF
TGTGCCATCAGTGGCCGGAATGAGCAGTTCTTC
>NA|NA|14|TRBJ2-5|TRBV6-6
CASSYLGGRETQYF
TGTGCCAGCAGTTACCTTGGGGGCCGGGAGACCCAGTACTTC
>NA|TRBD2|16|TRBJ2-5|TRBV18
CASSPQGLANQETQYF
TGTGCCAGCTCACCACAGGGACTAGCGAATCAAGAGACCCAGTACTTC
>NA|TRBD2|16|TRBJ2-3|TRBV14
CASSHPGLAGADTQYF
TGTGCCAGCAGCCACCCGGGACTAGCGGGAGCAGATACGCAGTATTTT
>few|TRBD2|17|TRBJ2-2|TRBV7-9
CASSLMAAGLNTGELFF
TGTGCCAGCAGCTTAATGGCAGCGGGACTGAACACCGGGGAGCTGTTTTTT
>once|TRBD2|16|TRBJ2-1|TRBV10-3
CAISGETSGVYNEQFF
TGTGCCATCAGTGGGGAGACTAGCGGGGTCTACAATGAGCAGTTCTTC
>NA|NA|15|TRBJ1-3|TRBV4-1
CASSSTGLGGNTIYF
TGCGCCAGCAGCAGTACAGGGCTAGGAGGAAACACCATATATTTT
>NA|TRBD2|11|TRBJ2-1|TRBV30
CAWSASGTQFF
TGTGCCTGGAGTGCTAGCGGGACACAGTTCTTC
>NA|NA|16|TRBJ1-2|TRBV28
CASSYPRGEGIGSYTF
TGTGCCAGCAGTTACCCCCGGGGGGAGGGGATAGGTAGCTACACCTTC
>NA|NA|17|TRBJ2-6|TRBV5-1
CASSLGGGRTGANVLTF
TGCGCCAGCAGCTTGGGGGGGGGCCGAACTGGGGCCAACGTCCTGACTTTC
>NA|TRBD2|14|TRBJ2-1|TRBV5-1
CATASGSGRNEQFF
TGCGCCACCGCTAGCGGGAGTGGTCGGAATGAGCAGTTCTTC
>NA|NA|15|TRBJ1-4|TRBV5-8
CASSLEGHMDEKLFF
TGTGCCAGCAGCTTGGAGGGACATATGGATGAAAAACTGTTTTTT
>NA|NA|13|TRBJ1-1|TRBV18
CASSPGRDTEAFF
TGTGCCAGCTCACCAGGGAGGGACACTGAAGCTTTCTTT
>NA|TRBD1|15|TRBJ2-3|TRBV7-9
CASSLATGLGDTQYF
TGTGCCAGCAGCTTAGCGACAGGGTTAGGGGATACGCAGTATTTT
>NA|NA|13|TRBJ2-5|TRBV5-1
CASSRGDRETQYF
TGCGCCAGCAGCCGGGGGGACAGGGAGACCCAGTACTTC
>NA|TRBD1|15|TRBJ2-7|TRBV27
CASSVRQGKSYEQYF
TGTGCCAGCAGCGTCAGACAGGGGAAATCCTACGAGCAGTACTTC
>NA|NA|13|TRBJ1-2|TRBV10-3
CAIGAALNYGYTF
TGTGCCATCGGGGCAGCGCTTAACTATGGCTACACCTTC
>once|NA|15|TRBJ1-1|TRBV4-1
CASSQDIQGNTEAFF
TGCGCCAGCAGCCAAGATATACAGGGGAACACTGAAGCTTTCTTT
>NA|TRBD1|16|TRBJ2-1|TRBV28
CASSSLQGAEYNEQFF
TGTGCCAGCAGTTCATTGCAGGGGGCGGAATACAATGAGCAGTTCTTC
>NA|TRBD1|15|TRBJ2-5|TRBV2
CASSEVGTVQETQYF
TGTGCCAGCAGTGAAGTCGGGACAGTCCAAGAGACCCAGTACTTC
>NA|TRBD1|15|TRBJ2-7|TRBV28
CASSFKGLTGGQQYF
TGTGCCAGCAGCTTTAAGGGACTCACAGGGGGCCAGCAGTACTTC
>NA|NA|15|TRBJ1-5|TRBV7-2
CASSLGSTGNQPQHF
TGTGCCAGCAGCTTAGGGTCCACCGGGAATCAGCCCCAGCATTTT
>NA|NA|15|TRBJ2-5|TRBV29-1
CSALTGLHKGETQYF
TGCAGCGCCCTGACAGGACTTCACAAGGGGGAGACCCAGTACTTC
>NA|NA|11|TRBJ2-4|TRBV11-2
CARGGKNIQYF
TGTGCGAGAGGGGGCAAAAACATTCAGTACTTC
>NA|TRBD1|15|TRBJ2-7|TRBV5-1
CASSLGDSLSPEQYF
TGCGCCAGCAGCCTGGGGGACAGTCTATCCCCCGAGCAGTACTTC
>NA|TRBD2|14|TRBJ2-3|TRBV27
CASSSSGRTDTQYF
TGTGCCAGCAGTTCTAGCGGGAGGACAGATACGCAGTATTTT
>once|TRBD2|17|TRBJ2-7|TRBV27
CASSPGLAGGPFHEQYF
TGTGCCAGCAGTCCGGGACTAGCGGGAGGGCCTTTCCACGAGCAGTACTTC
>NA|TRBD1|15|TRBJ1-2|TRBV7-9
CASSLSAGGEYGYTF
TGTGCCAGCAGCTTATCGGCAGGGGGCGAATATGGCTACACCTTC
>NA|TRBD1|13|TRBJ1-1|TRBV10-1
CASSVDRGTEAFF
TGCGCCAGCAGTGTCGACAGGGGCACTGAAGCTTTCTTT
>NA|TRBD1|17|TRBJ2-3|TRBV19
CASSRLQGLQPTDTQYF
TGTGCCAGTAGTCGCTTACAGGGGCTCCAACCCACAGATACGCAGTATTTT
>NA|TRBD1|13|TRBJ1-1|TRBV7-3
CASSPTGSTEAFF
TGTGCCAGCAGCCCGACAGGGAGCACTGAAGCTTTCTTT
>NA|NA|16|TRBJ2-2|TRBV11-3
CASSSYKDRNTGELFF
TGTGCCAGCAGCTCATACAAAGACAGAAACACCGGGGAGCTGTTTTTT